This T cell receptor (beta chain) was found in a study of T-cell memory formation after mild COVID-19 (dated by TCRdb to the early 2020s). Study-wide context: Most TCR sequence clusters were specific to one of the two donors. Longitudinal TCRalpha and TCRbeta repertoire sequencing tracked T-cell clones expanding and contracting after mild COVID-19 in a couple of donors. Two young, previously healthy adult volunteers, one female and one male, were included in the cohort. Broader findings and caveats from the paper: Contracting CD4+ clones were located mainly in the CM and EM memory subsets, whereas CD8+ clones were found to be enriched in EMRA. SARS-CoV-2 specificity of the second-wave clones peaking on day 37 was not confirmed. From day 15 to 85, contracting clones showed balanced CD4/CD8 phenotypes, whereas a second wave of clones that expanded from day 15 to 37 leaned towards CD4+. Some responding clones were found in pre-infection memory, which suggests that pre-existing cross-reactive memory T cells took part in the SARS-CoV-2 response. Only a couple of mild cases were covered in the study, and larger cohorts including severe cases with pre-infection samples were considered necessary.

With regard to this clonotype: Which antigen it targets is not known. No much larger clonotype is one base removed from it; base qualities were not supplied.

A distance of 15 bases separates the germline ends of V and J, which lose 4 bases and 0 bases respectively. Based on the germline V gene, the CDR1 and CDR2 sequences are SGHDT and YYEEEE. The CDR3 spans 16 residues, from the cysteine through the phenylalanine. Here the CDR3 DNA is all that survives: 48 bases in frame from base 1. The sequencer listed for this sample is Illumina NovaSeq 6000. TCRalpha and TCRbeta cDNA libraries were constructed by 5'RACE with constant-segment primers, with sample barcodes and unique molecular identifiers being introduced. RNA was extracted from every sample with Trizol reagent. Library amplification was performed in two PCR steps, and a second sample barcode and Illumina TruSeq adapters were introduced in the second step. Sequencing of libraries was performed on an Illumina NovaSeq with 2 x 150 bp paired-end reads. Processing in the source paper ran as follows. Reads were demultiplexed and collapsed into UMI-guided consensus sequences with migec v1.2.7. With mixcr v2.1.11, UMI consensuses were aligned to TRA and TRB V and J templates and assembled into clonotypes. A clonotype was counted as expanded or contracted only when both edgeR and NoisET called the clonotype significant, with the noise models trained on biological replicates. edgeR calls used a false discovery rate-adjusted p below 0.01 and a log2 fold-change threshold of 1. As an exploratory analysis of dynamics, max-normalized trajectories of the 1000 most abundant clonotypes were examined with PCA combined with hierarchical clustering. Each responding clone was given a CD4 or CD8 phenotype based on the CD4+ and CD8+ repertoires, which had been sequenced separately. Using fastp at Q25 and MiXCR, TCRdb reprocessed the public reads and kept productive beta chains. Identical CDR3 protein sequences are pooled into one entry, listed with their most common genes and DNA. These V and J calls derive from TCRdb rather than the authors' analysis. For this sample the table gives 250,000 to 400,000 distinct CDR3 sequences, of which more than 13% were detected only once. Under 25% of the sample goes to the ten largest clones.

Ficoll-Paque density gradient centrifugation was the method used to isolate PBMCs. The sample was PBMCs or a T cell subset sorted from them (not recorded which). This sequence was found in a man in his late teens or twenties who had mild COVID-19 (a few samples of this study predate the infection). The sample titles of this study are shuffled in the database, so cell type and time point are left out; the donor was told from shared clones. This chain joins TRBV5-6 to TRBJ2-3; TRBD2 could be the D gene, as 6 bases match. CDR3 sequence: CASSMGLRTSTDTQYF. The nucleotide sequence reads TGTGCCAGCAGCATGGGACTTCGCACTAGCACAGATACGCAGTATTTT.